The rows below give T cell receptor beta chains drawn from one sample of a study of spatial heterogeneity in lung cancer. TCRdb re-analysed the 5' RACE reads in MiXCR, keeping a single row per CDR3 protein. The sample comprises about 43,000 distinct CDR3 sequences, 20% to 25% of which are singletons, and about 7.7% rests with the top ten. Material: PBMCs, obtained at follow-up. These TCRs come from a female donor with early-stage non-small cell lung cancer. Both conserved end residues are part of each CDR3. The D gene is left open where the match is weak. Clone size is shown for a subset of rows, as once, few, many or a class of expanded clone.

v_call	clone_size	j_call	d_call	cdr3_nt	cdr3_aa
TRBV5-1	many	TRBJ1-5	NA	TGCGCCAGCAGCGAGCAGGGGAATAGCAATCAGCCCCAGCATTTT	CASSEQGNSNQPQHF
TRBV10-1	once	TRBJ2-3	NA	TGCGCCAGCAGTGAGTTAACGGGGGCTTACACAGATACGCAGTATTTT	CASSELTGAYTDTQYF
TRBV5-5	few	TRBJ2-7	TRBD2	TGTGCCAGCAGCTTGAGACTAGCGGGCTACGAGCAGTACTTC	CASSLRLAGYEQYF
TRBV10-2	few	TRBJ1-6	NA	TGCGCCAGCAGATTGGGGAATTCACCCCTCCACTTT	CASRLGNSPLHF
TRBV4-1	NA	TRBJ1-1	NA	TGCGCCAGCAGCCAAGTGCCGTTATTTACTGAAGCTTTCTTT	CASSQVPLFTEAFF
TRBV4-2	NA	TRBJ2-1	NA	TGTGCCAGCAGCCAAGTCACTGGGCGGAATGAGCAGTTCTTC	CASSQVTGRNEQFF
TRBV5-4	few	TRBJ1-1	NA	TGTGCCAGCAGCCTGGGGGGGTCGTACGGAGCTTTCTTT	CASSLGGSYGAFF
TRBV6-2/TRBV6-3	NA	TRBJ2-3	NA	TGTGCCAGCAGCCAAGGACCTACGCAGTATTTT	CASSQGPTQYF
TRBV18	few	TRBJ1-3	NA	TGTGCCAGCTCACCGGAAGGAAACACCATATATTTT	CASSPEGNTIYF
TRBV7-9	NA	TRBJ2-5	TRBD2	TGTGCCAGCAGTGGGACTAGCGCCCAAGAGACCCAGTACTTC	CASSGTSAQETQYF
TRBV7-9	many	TRBJ1-3	NA	TGTGCCAGCAGCCCGTCGCAGGTTCATGGAAACACCATATATTTT	CASSPSQVHGNTIYF
TRBV3-1	many	TRBJ1-1	NA	TGTGCCAGCAGCTCCTGGACAGAGCCGAACACTGAAGCTTTCTTT	CASSSWTEPNTEAFF
TRBV19	few	TRBJ2-7	NA	TGTGCCAGTAGTATGGGTAGGCAAAACTACGAGCAGTACTTC	CASSMGRQNYEQYF
TRBV6-5	many	TRBJ1-2	NA	TGTGCCACCCTCCGAGCAGGAAACTATGGCTACACCTTC	CATLRAGNYGYTF
TRBV20-1	many	TRBJ1-5	NA	TGCAGTGCTGGCCAGCCCCAGCATTTT	CSAGQPQHF
TRBV29-1	NA	TRBJ2-7	NA	TGCAGCGTTGCTGAGGGCAGTTCCTACGAGCAGTACTTC	CSVAEGSSYEQYF
TRBV29-1	few	TRBJ2-1	NA	TGCAGCGTTGAAAGGGGTAATGAGCAGTTCTTC	CSVERGNEQFF
TRBV5-1	few	TRBJ1-3	TRBD1	TGCGCCAGCAGCCCCCACGGACAGGGGGCTGGAAACACCATATATTTT	CASSPHGQGAGNTIYF
TRBV7-6	NA	TRBJ2-7	TRBD1	TGTGCCAGCAGCCCCCGGGGCAGGGGGAACTACGAGCAGTACTTC	CASSPRGRGNYEQYF
TRBV9	NA	TRBJ2-5	NA	TGTGTCAGCAGCGTGGGATCTCTTAACCAAGAGACCCAGTACTTC	CVSSVGSLNQETQYF
TRBV5-5	NA	TRBJ1-3	NA	TGTGCCAGCAGCAAGGAACCTGGAAACACCATATATTTT	CASSKEPGNTIYF
TRBV30	NA	TRBJ1-2	NA	TGTGCCTGGAGTCAGGCGTCCGGCACCTTC	CAWSQASGTF
TRBV28	NA	TRBJ1-4	TRBD1	TGTGCCAGCAGTCCCTCAGGGACAGGGGATGGGAAACTGTTTTTT	CASSPSGTGDGKLFF
TRBV12-3/TRBV12-4	NA	TRBJ2-5	NA	TGTGCCAGCAGTTTAGCGTTGGACTGGTGGGAGACCCAGTACTTC	CASSLALDWWETQYF
TRBV20-1	NA	TRBJ2-7	NA	TGCAGTGCTAGCGTGACAGGTGGAACCTACGAGCAGTACTTC	CSASVTGGTYEQYF
TRBV9	many	TRBJ2-3	NA	TGTGCCAGCAGCCTGGGGGATACGCAGTATTTT	CASSLGDTQYF
TRBV7-8	few	TRBJ2-1	NA	TGTGCCAGCAGCGCCCAATTACTAGCTTCTAAGGAGCAGTTCTTC	CASSAQLLASKEQFF
TRBV4-1	few	TRBJ1-4	NA	TGCGCCAGCAGCCAAGGGAGCTTTCGGCGTGAAAAACTGTTTTTT	CASSQGSFRREKLFF
TRBV10-3	few	TRBJ2-1	NA	TGTGCCATCAGTGTTTGGATTTCCAATGAGCAGTTCTTC	CAISVWISNEQFF
TRBV20-1	few	TRBJ2-1	NA	TGCAGTGCTAGCCGGTCTAGAAGTGGTGAGCAGTTCTTC	CSASRSRSGEQFF
TRBV29-1	NA	TRBJ2-1	TRBD2	TGCAGCGTTGAAGATCCCGGGACTAGGGCCTACAATGAGCAGTTCTTC	CSVEDPGTRAYNEQFF
TRBV5-1	many	TRBJ2-5	NA	TGCGCCAGCAGCCCCGGGACATCTCAAGAGACCCAGTACTTC	CASSPGTSQETQYF
TRBV27	NA	TRBJ1-2	NA	TGTGCCAGCAGTTTCCCAGGGAACTATGGCTACACCTTC	CASSFPGNYGYTF
TRBV7-3	few	TRBJ1-3	TRBD1	TGTGCCAGCAGCTCCGGACAGGGTACCTCTGGAAACACCATATATTTT	CASSSGQGTSGNTIYF
TRBV3-1	NA	TRBJ1-1	NA	TGTGCCAGCAGCTCCACCAGGAAGGGGAACACTGAAGCTTTCTTT	CASSSTRKGNTEAFF
TRBV7-8	many	TRBJ1-5	NA	TGTGCCAGCAGCTTAGAGTCAGGGCTCGGTCAGCCCCAGCATTTT	CASSLESGLGQPQHF
TRBV29-1	few	TRBJ1-1	NA	TGCAGCGTTGAAGATATGGCGTACACTGAAGCTTTCTTT	CSVEDMAYTEAFF
TRBV29-1	few	TRBJ2-2	NA	TGCAGCGCTCTACAGGGTGTTGACACCGGGGAGCTGTTTTTT	CSALQGVDTGELFF
TRBV9	NA	TRBJ2-2	NA	TGTGCCAGCAGCGTAGCCAGGGGACCTTTCACCGGGGAGCTGTTTTTT	CASSVARGPFTGELFF
TRBV11-2	NA	TRBJ1-4	NA	TGTGCCAGCAGCGTCAACTACAGAAGGACTAATGAAAAACTGTTTTTT	CASSVNYRRTNEKLFF
TRBV25-1	many	TRBJ2-5	NA	TGTGCCAGCAGCAAAACAGGGAGGCAAGAGACCCAGTACTTC	CASSKTGRQETQYF
TRBV5-1	many	TRBJ1-2	TRBD1	TGCGCCAGCAGCCGGACAGGGGGTGATTATGGCTACACCTTC	CASSRTGGDYGYTF
TRBV5-1	many	TRBJ2-3	NA	TGCGCCAGCAGCTCGACCCCTGTTGATACGCAGTATTTT	CASSSTPVDTQYF
TRBV12-3/TRBV12-4	few	TRBJ1-1	NA	TGTGCCAGCAGCCTTTTCCGGTTTGAGAACACTGAAGCTTTCTTT	CASSLFRFENTEAFF
TRBV7-2	many	TRBJ1-4	NA	TGTGCCAGCAGCCGGGGCGACAATGATCTGTTTTTT	CASSRGDNDLFF
TRBV19	few	TRBJ2-2	NA	TGTGCCAGTAGTATCGGGACCCCTTCCGGGGAGCTGTTTTTT	CASSIGTPSGELFF
TRBV28	NA	TRBJ1-3	NA	TGTGCCAGCAATTCGGGCTCTGGAAACACCATATATTTT	CASNSGSGNTIYF